This T cell receptor beta chain originates from a study of cytomegalovirus exposure and HLA in healthy donors. Turning to the study itself: In a later analysis, it was reported that the 110 or so validation repertoires had been produced on the same platform as the 700 or so repertoires belonging to the first cohort.

Produced via immunoSEQ multiplex PCR; TCRdb's table is partial and in-frame only. In the table there are about 150,000 clones, 75% to 90% of which are singletons. This CDR3 is built from 16 residues. V was pared by 0 bases and J by 9 bases, with 5 bases of the junction left unmatched. In germline, CDR1 is MNHEY, CDR2 SVGAGI. On this clone: Antigen: not known.

Study-level points and caveats: The study put around 180 TCR beta chains on its list as cytomegalovirus-associated.

The source of this sequence is a woman aged 18-30 years in good health and CMV-seropositive. The sequenced material came from PBMCs. This chain joins TRBV6-5 and TRBJ1-6; 10 positions match TRBD1. The DNA for the CDR3 is TGTGCCAGCAGTTACTCGACAGGGGGCAGAGGTTCACCCCTCCACTTT. It translates to CASSYSTGGRGSPLHF.